Below are 27 T cell receptor beta chains sequenced from a single sample in a study of CD8+ T cells in alopecia areata. Once RNA had been extracted, it was reverse transcribed into cDNA to act as the sequencing template. Method: immunoSEQ multiplex PCR; TCRdb's copy keeps in-frame clones and lacks some. The sample has under 200,000 clones, 50% to 65% seen once. Specified treatment: oral pan-JAK inhibitor, 5-10 mg twice daily. This specimen was CD4+ T cells sorted from blood, taken at week 24, from a patient treated with tofacitinib. The receptors originated from a human donor with alopecia areata.

This clone was counted between two and nine times. The V call is TRBV7-9, the J call TRBJ2-2; D tentatively fits TRBD1 or TRBD2 (5 bases each). The CDR3 has 16 amino acids. Germline V gene sequence: CDR1 SEHNR, CDR2 FQNEAQ (reference sequence). The V gene lost 5 bases and the J gene lost 4 bases, with 17 bases spanning the gap. The CDR3 DNA reads as TGTGCCAGCAGCCATGCCGGCCGAGGGGTCACCGGGGAGCTGTTTTTT. This codes for CASSHAGRGVTGELFF.

This clone was seen more than once but under ten times. The chain joins TRBV5-1 to TRBJ1-1; D not resolved. The germline V and J ends were trimmed by 2 bases and 13 bases, with 12 bases remaining between them. The germline CDR1 and CDR2 sequences are SGHRS and YFSETQ. The CDR3 consists of 11 residues. The CDR3 DNA is TGCGCCAGCAGCTTCGCTTACCTACGTTTCTTT. This gives the protein CASSFAYLRFF.

The gene calls are TRBV29-1 and TRBJ1-2; the match to TRBD1 covers 7 bases. Germline lookup yields CDR1 SQVTM and CDR2 ANQGSEA. The V gene end was trimmed by 3 bases and the J gene end by 3 bases; junction bases not matched to a gene: 4. This CDR3 has 13 residues. CDR3 sequence (DNA): TGCAGCGTTGAGGGGACAGTTCACTATGGCTACACCTTC. Amino acid sequence: CSVEGTVHYGYTF.

The gene calls are TRBV20-1 and TRBJ1-1; D is uncertain. Germline CDR1 and CDR2: DFQATT and SNEGSKA (reference sequence). The CDR3 length is 11 residues. The CDR3 spells CRADSNTEAFF. In DNA form, the CDR3 reads TGCAGGGCGGACTCGAACACTGAAGCTTTCTTT.

This clone was observed a handful of times. V is TRBV5-1 and J is TRBJ2-1; D call uncertain. Trimming removed 0 bases at V and 0 bases at J, with 7 bases between. Germline-derived CDR1 and CDR2 are SGHRS and YFSETQ. The CDR3 spans 15 residues. In DNA form, the CDR3 reads TGCGCCAGCAGCTTGGTTCAGAGCTCCTACAATGAGCAGTTCTTC. This codes for CASSLVQSSYNEQFF.

This clone was counted once. V is TRBV27 and J is TRBJ2-5, with D possibly being TRBD1 or TRBD2 (5 bases each). The V gene's germline CDR1 is MNHEY and CDR2 SMNVEV (reference sequence). CDR3 size: 11 residues. Trimming left V 4 bases short and J 5 bases short, with 5 bases between. The CDR3 region is CASSWGETQYF. In DNA, the CDR3 is TGTGCCAGCAGTTGGGGGGAGACCCAGTACTTC.

For this clone: The sample has other DNA sequences that encode this CDR3 too. This chain uses TRBV7-2 with TRBJ2-5, with TRBD2 identical over 9 bases. V lost 3 bases and J lost 2; bases outside the gene matches: 4. CDR1 and CDR2 from the germline V gene are SGHTA and FQGNSA. CDR3 length: 15 amino acids. CDR3 sequence reads: CASSFQRGAQETQYF. The DNA for the CDR3 is TGTGCCAGCAGCTTCCAGCGGGGGGCACAAGAGACCCAGTACTTC.

This chain uses TRBV30 with TRBJ1-1, with 7 positions matching TRBD1. The CDR3 loop spans 19 amino acids. CDR1 is GTSNPN, CDR2 SVGIG, per germline (reference sequence). Germline trimming cut 4 bases from V and 0 bases from J; bases unmatched to any gene: 20. This CDR3 reads CAWTPSGPGGTRMNTEAFF. The CDR3 DNA follows: TGTGCCTGGACCCCATCGGGGCCAGGGGGTACTCGGATGAACACTGAAGCTTTCTTT.

This chain links TRBV7-6 with TRBJ2-2; 8 nucleotides match TRBD1. CDR3 length: 16 residues. V lost 4 bases and J lost 3; bases outside the gene matches: 7. In germline, CDR1 is SGHVS, CDR2 FNYEAQ. In nucleotides, the CDR3 is TGTGCCAGCAGCTCTCAGGGGGCGGGATACACCGGGGAGCTGTTTTTT. Amino acids: CASSSQGAGYTGELFF.

This clone has just a few counts. V usage is TRBV30 and J usage is TRBJ1-2; D ambiguous. The CDR3 has 8 residues. Germline CDR1 GTSNPN, CDR2 SVGIG (reference sequence). CDR3 in DNA: TGTGCTAGAGATGGCTACACCTTC. The encoded protein is CARDGYTF.

This clone appeared once. This chain uses TRBV2 with TRBJ2-5; no reliable D call. V was cut by 6 bases and J by 2 bases, with 10 bases left in between. The germline CDR1 and CDR2 sequences are SNHLY and FYNNEI. This CDR3 has 13 amino acids. For the CDR3, the DNA is TGTGCCAGCAGGGCCGGGCTGCAAGAGACCCAGTACTTC. This codes for CASRAGLQETQYF.

The chain carries TRBV28 and TRBJ1-1; D gene unclear. Germline CDR1 is MDHEN and CDR2 is SYDVKM. With 3 bases removed from V and 5 bases from J, the gap between germline ends came to 13 bases. The CDR3 contains 14 residues. For the CDR3, the DNA is TGTGCCAGCAGTTTGGTTGGGCCGTGGACTGAAGCTTTCTTT. Amino acid sequence: CASSLVGPWTEAFF.

The genes are TRBV6-5 and TRBJ2-5, with 7 bases identical to TRBD1. V shed 0 bases, J shed 5 bases, and the junction held 3 bases outside the gene matches. The germline CDR1 and CDR2 sequences are MNHEY and SVGAGI. The CDR3 contains 14 residues. The CDR3 coding sequence is TGTGCCAGCAGTTACTCGACAGGGTTTGAGACCCAGTACTTC. As protein: CASSYSTGFETQYF.

V is TRBV30 and J is TRBJ1-1, with D unclear. The CDR3 has 14 amino acids. Germline CDR1 GTSNPN, CDR2 SVGIG (reference sequence). Trimming stripped 4 bases from V and 0 bases from J, with 12 bases between. The CDR3 region is CAWNVRLMNTEAFF. The DNA of the CDR3 is TGTGCCTGGAATGTACGTCTCATGAACACTGAAGCTTTCTTT.

In this sample, this clone turned up a few times. The genes are TRBV5-1 and TRBJ1-5, with a tentative D call TRBD1 (5 bases). Germline CDR1 is SGHRS and CDR2 is YFSETQ. The CDR3 runs to 15 residues. V lost 4 bases and J lost 1, with 12 bases in between. The DNA for the CDR3 is TGCGCCAGCAGCCCCGAAGGGGCGAGCAATCAGCCCCAGCATTTT. Translating it yields CASSPEGASNQPQHF.

In this sample, this clone turned up a few times. The chain recombines TRBV10-3 with TRBJ1-5, with D unresolved. Germline V CDR1 and CDR2: ENHRY, SYGVKD. This CDR3 has 13 residues. Trimming removed 3 bases from V and 7 bases from J, with 10 bases in between. CDR3 DNA: TGTGCCATCAGTGAAGAGGTTTTCCAGCCCCAGCATTTT. Protein sequence: CAISEEVFQPQHF.

The J gene is TRBJ1-1, the V gene TRBV6-5; D not resolved. The CDR3 covers 12 residues. Germline assignment: CDR1 MNHEY and CDR2 SVGAGI. V was cut by 6 bases and J by 1 base, with 6 bases left in between. CDR3 sequence reads: CASRDQNTEAFF. For the CDR3, the DNA is TGTGCCAGCAGGGACCAGAACACTGAAGCTTTCTTT.

This chain uses TRBV29-1 with TRBJ1-2; D is unclear. V lost 7 bases, J lost 0 bases, and 15 bases lay in between. Germline V gene data show CDR1 as SQVTM and CDR2 as ANQGSEA. The CDR3 consists of 14 residues. CDR3 DNA: TGCAGCGCTGGAGTGGTCCGGTCTAACTATGGCTACACCTTC. Protein sequence: CSAGVVRSNYGYTF.

V and J are TRBV18 and TRBJ2-1; D assignment may be TRBD1 or TRBD2 (7 bases each). The CDR3 runs 15 residues. The germline V gene encodes CDR1 KGHSH and CDR2 LQKENI. V lost 3 bases and J lost 4, with 13 bases in between. CDR3 residues: CASSPRGGQYNEQFF. The CDR3 nucleotides are TGTGCCAGCTCACCCCGCGGGGGACAGTACAATGAGCAGTTCTTC. The whole variable domain, remainder taken from reference TRBV18 and TRBJ2-1, is NAGVMQNPRHLVRRRGQEARLRCSPMKGHSHVYWYRQLPEEGLKFMVYLQKENIIDESGMPKERFSAEFPKEGPSILRIQQVVRGDSAAYFCASSPRGGQYNEQFFGPGTRLTVL.

This clone has a single count. The chain combines TRBV9 with TRBJ2-4; D might be TRBD2 (5 bases). The CDR3 runs 16 residues. Trimming cost V 0 bases and J 2 bases, with 12 bases left between them. The germline V gene has CDR1 SGDLS and CDR2 YYNGEE. The CDR3 bases are TGTGCCAGCAGCGTAGACTATTCGGGAACCAAAAACATTCAGTACTTC. Its translation is CASSVDYSGTKNIQYF.

This clone was seen at least ten times. The rearrangement joins TRBV7-8 to TRBJ2-1, with D hard to call. The CDR3 has 13 amino acids. Trimming took 5 bases from V and 9 from J, leaving 14 bases between them. The V gene's germline CDR1 is SGHVS and CDR2 FQNEAQ. CDR3 region: CASSPPDGGEQFF. The CDR3 coding sequence is TGTGCCAGCAGCCCCCCGGACGGCGGTGAGCAGTTCTTC.

The chain employs TRBV30 and TRBJ2-3; tentatively, D is TRBD1 (6 bases). Germline-derived CDR1 and CDR2 are GTSNPN and SVGIG (reference sequence). CDR3 length equals 16 residues. V was pared by 1 base and J by 2 bases, with 16 bases between. The CDR3 DNA reads as TGTGCCTGGAGTGGGTTAAACAGGGCTATCACAGATACGCAGTATTTT. It specifies CAWSGLNRAITDTQYF.

The chain joins TRBV4-1 to TRBJ1-2, with TRBD1 as a possible D gene (5 bases). The germline gives CDR1 MGHRA, CDR2 YSYEKL. Trimming took off 0 bases at V and 8 bases at J, with 10 bases between the two ends. The CDR3 runs 13 residues. The CDR3 spells CASSQDRGVGYTF. The DNA of the CDR3 is TGCGCCAGCAGCCAAGATCGAGGGGTCGGCTACACCTTC.

This chain connects TRBV2 to TRBJ2-1; D is possibly TRBD1 (6 bases). The CDR3 contains 12 residues. Germline CDR1 SNHLY, CDR2 FYNNEI. The V and J ends lost 6 bases and 4 bases respectively, with 7 bases between them. The CDR3 DNA reads TGTGCCAGCAGGGGGGCTTACAATGAGCAGTTCTTC. Translation gives CASRGAYNEQFF.

This sequence joins TRBV29-1 and TRBJ2-5; 8 bases are a match to TRBD1. CDR1 SQVTM and CDR2 ANQGSEA come from the germline V gene. J lost 5 bases, V lost 5 bases, and 10 bases had no gene match. This CDR3 is built from 14 residues. The CDR3 is CSVTPDRVLETQYF. The CDR3 DNA is TGCAGCGTTACCCCGGACAGGGTCTTGGAGACCCAGTACTTC.

The V gene is TRBV30, the J gene TRBJ2-7; possibly TRBD1 for D (5 bases). The CDR3 spans 12 residues. Germline-derived CDR1 and CDR2 are GTSNPN and SVGIG (reference sequence). The V and J ends lost 7 bases and 9 bases respectively, with 19 bases between them. The CDR3 sequence is CALDLGPWAQYF. As DNA, the CDR3 is TGTGCCTTGGATCTGGGGCCCTGGGCGCAGTACTTC.

The chain uses TRBV7-2 and TRBJ2-7, with unresolved D. Trimming took 4 bases from V and 0 from J, leaving 7 bases between them. The CDR3 covers 13 residues. From germline, CDR1 is SGHTA and CDR2 FQGNSA. DNA for the CDR3: TGTGCCAGCAGCTACGGCGGCTCCTACGAGCAGTACTTC. The encoded protein is CASSYGGSYEQYF.